Listed here is a single TCR beta chain. The antigen is not known. The V gene's germline CDR1 is WNHNN and CDR2 SYGVQD (reference sequence). The CDR3 is 17 residues long. The ends were cut back, 2 bases at V and 2 bases at J, with 18 bases in the middle. This entry is derived from a study of early T cells in non-severe SARS-CoV-2 infection. As for the study in general: The sequenced material was bulk RNA from unsorted whole blood, and its chains were unpaired.

TCRdb re-derived calls from the 5' RACE reads in MiXCR, one entry per CDR3 protein. Of approximately 80,000 distinct CDR3 sequences listed, approximately 11% are singletons. Overall study findings and caveats: Lookups in VDJdb leaned toward anti-spike CD8 responses and missed private and CD4 specificities.

V usage is TRBV10-1 and J usage is TRBJ1-1; D perhaps matches TRBD1 (5 bases). This clonotype originated in an adult who was a healthcare worker with PCR-confirmed SARS-CoV-2 infection or an uninfected control (not recorded which). Sequencing was performed on whole blood, taken at baseline. CDR3 residues: CASSEVGVIRLNTEAFF. The DNA for the CDR3 is TGCGCCAGCAGTGAGGTGGGGGTCATCCGTCTAAACACTGAAGCTTTCTTT.